The sequence of this T cell receptor (beta chain) was determined in a study of blood T cell repertoires in COVID-19 (dated by TCRdb to the early 2020s). At the level of the whole study: Samples covering the acute and convalescent phases of COVID-19 were provided by collaborators in the United States, Italy and Spain. Where available, HLA class I and class II types were taken from metadata supplied by the sample provider and were not determined by assay-based typing. A freely available public database, intended as a resource for researchers studying the immune response to SARS-CoV-2, is where the repertoires were released. A de-identified subject ID, COVID-19 status, age in years and sex were almost always included in the sample metadata. The prospective study material was composed of cDNA or gDNA derived from T cells, B-cell-depleted T cells, or PBMCs. Subjects who had been exposed to COVID-19, were actively infected with it, or had recovered from it provided the deeply sampled blood TCRbeta repertoires that made up the dataset. Samples came from the ongoing ImmuneRACE study (first 160 participants) plus 1,254 subjects from 6 global collaborators.

The immunoSEQ Assay, a bias-controlled multiplex PCR, was used to amplify TCRbeta CDR3 regions from genomic DNA. The source study handled its data this way. Nucleated cell counts per sample were estimated from amplification of reference gene primers within the assay. To quantify the absolute abundance of each unique TCRbeta CDR3 rearrangement, sequence reads were collapsed and filtered. Productive Simpson clonality was computed per sample as the square root of Simpson's diversity index over productive rearrangements. In its TCRdb copy, this immuneACCESS table keeps in-frame sequences only and misses some clones. Where compared with another copy, unresolved V genes explain less than half of these, and the others have no known cause. V and J calls and clone size come straight from that table; D and trimming were deduced from the DNA. This sample is represented by roughly 78,000 clones; 65% to 85% of them were singletons. The ten top clones hold around 13% of the sample.

Summary of the overall study and its limitations: How much clinical and demographic metadata was included differed by source and by participant, and the metadata was provided uncurated.

One collaborating source in Seattle enrolled patients while the patients were actively infected and followed the patients over time throughout the course of disease. Each collaborating institution followed its own protocols to collect whole blood in K2EDTA tubes. For TCRbeta analysis, collaborator samples were shipped as frozen whole blood, as isolated PBMCs, or as DNA extracted from either sample type. Compared with the rest of its sample, this clone is medium-sized (0.01 to 0.1%). This receptor's antigen is unknown. No base quality values were provided; no much bigger clone lies one nucleotide off. CDR1 LGHNA and CDR2 YSLEER are derived from the germline V gene. The CDR3 measures 17 amino acids from cysteine to phenylalanine. The only DNA kept is the CDR3, 51 bases in frame from the first base. V is pared back by 0 bases and J by 6 bases, with 19 bases lying between the germline termini.

The sequenced material came from peripheral blood. The V and J genes are TRBV4-3 and TRBJ2-3; TRBD2 might be the D gene, on 6 matching bases. The receptor comes from a man aged 45-60 years with COVID-19, enrolled during active disease. This receptor carries the CDR3 CASSQDWAGRGRDTQYF. The DNA reads TGCGCCAGCAGCCAAGATTGGGCGGGAAGGGGCCGGGATACGCAGTATTTT.